This record concerns one T cell receptor beta chain sequence. Its antigen is not known. A multiplex PCR was run with 60 Vbeta primers and 13 Jbeta primers. The table came from immunoSEQ multiplex PCR; TCRdb's copy has only in-frame clones and leaves some out. Among about 96,000 clones listed, about four fifths were seen once. There are 15 residues in the CDR3. V was shortened by 3 bases and J by 4 bases, with 15 bases between the two germline ends. Germline V gene lookup returns CDR1 MDHEN and CDR2 SYDVKM. The sample belongs to a study of cytomegalovirus exposure and HLA in healthy donors. Study conclusions and caveats: Researchers reported that a few CMV-associated chains were confirmed in vitro as CMV antigen-specific.

This TCR was sampled from a female donor in good health and CMV-seropositive. The gene calls are TRBV28 and TRBJ1-2, with TRBD1 as a possible D gene (6 bases). Source material: PBMCs. CDR3 sequence: CASSLGARFVYGYTF. The CDR3 DNA sequence: TGTGCCAGCAGTTTGGGGGCGCGTTTTGTCTATGGCTACACCTTC.